This TCR beta chain was recorded in a study of T cell changes during pregnancy in multiple sclerosis. Sequencing was performed with immunoSEQ multiplex PCR; in TCRdb, only in-frame clones are kept and a portion is missing. The sample includes about 46,000 clones, 80% to 95% of them seen just once. The length of the CDR3 is 13 residues. Germline V gives CDR1 PRHDT, CDR2 FYEKMQ (reference sequence). V shed 5 bases, J shed 8 bases, and the junction held 8 bases outside the gene matches. The sample consisted of CD8+ T cells from peripheral blood mononuclear cells, taken in the second trimester of pregnancy. The V and J genes are TRBV13 and TRBJ1-1, with 7 bases lining up with TRBD1. This clonotype was sampled from a female donor with multiple sclerosis, enrolled in a pregnancy study. The CDR3 nucleotides read TGTGCCAGCAGCCTCGGGACAGCCATGGAAGCTTTCTTT. Translating gives CASSLGTAMEAFF.